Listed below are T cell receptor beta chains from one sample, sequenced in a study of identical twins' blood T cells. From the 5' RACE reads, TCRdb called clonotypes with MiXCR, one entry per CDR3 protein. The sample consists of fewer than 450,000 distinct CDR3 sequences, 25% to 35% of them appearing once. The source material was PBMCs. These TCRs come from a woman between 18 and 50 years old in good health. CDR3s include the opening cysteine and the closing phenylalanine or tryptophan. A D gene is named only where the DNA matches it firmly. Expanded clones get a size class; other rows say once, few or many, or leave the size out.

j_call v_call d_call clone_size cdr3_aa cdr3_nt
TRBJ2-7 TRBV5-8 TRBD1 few CASSSGQGDYEQYF TGTGCCAGCAGCTCGGGACAGGGCGACTACGAGCAGTACTTC
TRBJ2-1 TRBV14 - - CASSRQSYNEQFF TGTGCCAGCAGCCGACAGAGCTACAATGAGCAGTTCTTC
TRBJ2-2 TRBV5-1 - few CASSFSQGESTGELFF TGCGCCAGCAGCTTTTCCCAGGGTGAATCCACCGGGGAGCTGTTTTTT
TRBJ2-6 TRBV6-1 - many CASSEGDGANVLTF TGTGCCAGCAGTGAAGGAGACGGGGCCAACGTCCTGACTTTC
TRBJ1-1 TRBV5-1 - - CASSLGLENTEAYF TGCGCCAGCAGCTTGGGTCTCGAGAACACTGAAGCTTACTTT
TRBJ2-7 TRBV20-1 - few CSAIPGASSYEQYF TGTAGTGCTATTCCAGGGGCCAGCTCCTACGAGCAGTACTTC
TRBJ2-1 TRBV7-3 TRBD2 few CASSLGLAGLSSYNEQFF TGTGCCAGCAGCTTGGGACTAGCGGGGCTGAGCTCCTACAATGAGCAGTTCTTC
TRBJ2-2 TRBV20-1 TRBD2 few CSARDAGVAGELFF TGCAGTGCTAGAGATGCGGGAGTGGCTGGGGAGCTGTTTTTT
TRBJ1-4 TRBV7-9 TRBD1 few CASSSQGGYNEKLFF TGTGCCAGCAGCTCACAGGGGGGATATAATGAAAAACTGTTTTTT
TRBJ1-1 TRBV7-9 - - CASSSGRGEAFF TGTGCCAGCAGCTCTGGTCGGGGTGAAGCTTTCTTT
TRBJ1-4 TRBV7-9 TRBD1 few CASSITGDGEKLFF TGTGCCAGCAGCATAACAGGGGACGGTGAAAAACTGTTTTTT
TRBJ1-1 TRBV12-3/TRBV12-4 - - CASSGYRFPEAFF TGTGCCAGCAGTGGGTACAGGTTTCCTGAAGCTTTCTTT
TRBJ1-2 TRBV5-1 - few CASRLGLSSGYTF TGCGCCAGCAGGCTGGGCCTCTCCAGTGGCTACACCTTC
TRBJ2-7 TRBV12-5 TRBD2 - CASGDASGGSYEQYF TGTGCTAGTGGCGACGCTAGCGGGGGCTCCTACGAGCAGTACTTC
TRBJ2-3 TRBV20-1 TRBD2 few CSAITGTSGATDTQYF TGCAGTGCTATTACCGGGACTAGCGGGGCCACAGATACGCAGTATTTT
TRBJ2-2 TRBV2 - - CASSVSGVSGELFF TGTGCCAGCAGTGTGAGTGGGGTCTCCGGGGAGCTGTTTTTT
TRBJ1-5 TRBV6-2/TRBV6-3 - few CASTSDFSQPQHF TGTGCCAGCACCTCGGACTTCTCTCAGCCCCAGCATTTT
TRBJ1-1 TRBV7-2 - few CASSPRPGMNTEAFF TGTGCCAGCAGCCCTAGACCCGGGATGAACACTGAAGCTTTCTTT
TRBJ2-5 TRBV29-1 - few CSVREGGFETQYF TGCAGCGTAAGGGAAGGGGGTTTTGAGACCCAGTACTTC
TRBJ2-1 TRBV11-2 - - CASSFGEPREQFF TGTGCCAGCAGCTTCGGGGAACCCCGTGAGCAGTTCTTC
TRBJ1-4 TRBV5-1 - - CASSPEEALNEKLFF TGCGCCAGCAGTCCTGAAGAGGCTCTTAATGAAAAACTGTTTTTT
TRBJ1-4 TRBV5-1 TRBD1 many CASSTGTDNEKLFF TGCGCCAGCAGCACCGGGACAGATAATGAAAAACTGTTTTTT
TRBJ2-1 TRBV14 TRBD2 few CASSAWEGMGYNEQFF TGTGCCAGCAGCGCCTGGGAGGGGATGGGCTACAATGAGCAGTTCTTC
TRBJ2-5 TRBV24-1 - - CATSDLSEETQYF TGTGCCACCAGTGATTTGTCAGAAGAGACCCAGTACTTC
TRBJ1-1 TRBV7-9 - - CASSLQAPNTEAFF TGTGCCAGCAGCCTACAGGCCCCGAACACTGAAGCTTTCTTT
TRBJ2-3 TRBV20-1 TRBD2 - CSASPLAGTDTQYF TGCAGTGCTAGTCCTCTAGCGGGCACAGATACGCAGTATTTT
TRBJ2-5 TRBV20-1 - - CSAPGTPETQYF TGCAGTGCTCCCGGGACTCCGGAGACCCAGTACTTC
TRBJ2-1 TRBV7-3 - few CASSSKGGNEQFF TGTGCCAGCAGCAGCAAGGGTGGCAATGAGCAGTTCTTC
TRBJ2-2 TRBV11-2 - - CASSLSPTPGELFF TGTGCCAGCAGCCTAAGTCCTACACCCGGGGAGCTGTTTTTT
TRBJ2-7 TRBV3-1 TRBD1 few CASSSTGTGIHEQYF TGTGCCAGCAGCTCCACCGGGACAGGGATCCACGAGCAGTACTTC
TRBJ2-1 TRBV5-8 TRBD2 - CASSHIITSGIMNEQFF TGTGCCAGCAGCCACATAATCACTAGCGGGATTATGAATGAGCAGTTCTTC
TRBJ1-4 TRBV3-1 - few CASSQRGRHNEKLFF TGTGCCAGCAGCCAACGTGGACGGCATAATGAAAAACTGTTTTTT
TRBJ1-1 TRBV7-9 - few CASSERRQGARNTEAFF TGTGCCAGCAGCGAACGACGGCAGGGAGCCCGGAACACTGAAGCTTTCTTT
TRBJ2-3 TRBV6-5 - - CASSNQPWRGFTDTQYF TGTGCCAGCAGTAACCAACCCTGGCGGGGATTCACAGATACGCAGTATTTT
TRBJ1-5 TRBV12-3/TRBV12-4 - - CASSYLDSNQPQHF TGTGCCAGCAGCTACCTAGACAGCAATCAGCCCCAGCATTTT
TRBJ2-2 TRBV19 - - CASSTQGGQTGELFF TGTGCCAGTAGTACCCAGGGTGGGCAAACCGGGGAGCTGTTTTTT
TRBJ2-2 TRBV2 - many CASSESGNTGELFF TGTGCCAGCAGTGAAAGCGGGAACACCGGGGAGCTGTTTTTT
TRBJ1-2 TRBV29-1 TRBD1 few CGVKRGQATNYGYTF TGCGGCGTCAAAAGAGGACAGGCGACTAACTATGGCTACACCTTC
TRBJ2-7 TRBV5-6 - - CASILRNAGVYEQYF TGTGCCAGCATCCTAAGGAATGCAGGGGTCTACGAGCAGTACTTC
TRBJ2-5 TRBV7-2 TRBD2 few CASRAGPGETQYF TGTGCCAGCAGAGCGGGACCTGGGGAGACCCAGTACTTC
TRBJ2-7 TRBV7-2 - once CASSLRSPYTDEQYF TGTGCCAGCAGCTTACGAAGCCCCTATACAGACGAGCAGTACTTC
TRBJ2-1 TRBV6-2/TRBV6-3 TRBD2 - CASRISGSYEQFF TGTGCCAGCAGGATTAGCGGGAGTTATGAGCAGTTCTTC
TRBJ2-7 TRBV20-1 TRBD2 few CSAMLAGNMFYEQYF TGCAGTGCTATGCTAGCGGGGAATATGTTCTACGAGCAGTACTTC
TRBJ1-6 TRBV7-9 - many CASSLGGRNSPLHF TGTGCCAGCAGCTTAGGCGGGAGGAATTCACCCCTCCACTTT
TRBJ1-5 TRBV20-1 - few CSARGGGDQPQHF TGCAGTGCTAGAGGGGGCGGCGATCAGCCCCAGCATTTT
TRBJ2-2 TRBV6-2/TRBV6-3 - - CASSDPGGNTGELFF TGTGCCAGCAGTGATCCGGGGGGCAACACCGGGGAGCTGTTTTTT
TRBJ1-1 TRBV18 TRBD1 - CASSPPTGGLNTEAFF TGTGCCAGCTCACCACCGACAGGGGGCCTGAACACTGAAGCTTTCTTT
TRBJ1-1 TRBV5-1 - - CASSLDFQGQNEAFF TGCGCCAGCAGCTTGGATTTTCAGGGCCAAAATGAAGCTTTCTTT
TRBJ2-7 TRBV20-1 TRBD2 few CSAREAGAYEQYF TGCAGTGCTAGAGAAGCGGGAGCCTACGAGCAGTACTTC
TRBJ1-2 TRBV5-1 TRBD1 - CASRLTGGYGYTF TGCGCCAGCAGACTGACAGGGGGGTATGGCTACACCTTC
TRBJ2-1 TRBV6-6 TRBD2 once CASSYSSSGRNEQLF TGTGCCAGCAGTTACTCATCTAGCGGTAGGAATGAGCAGTTATTC
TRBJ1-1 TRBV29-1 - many CSVDPGGNTEAFF TGCAGCGTTGACCCGGGTGGGAACACTGAAGCTTTCTTT
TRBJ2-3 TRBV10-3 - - CAIMDSPPSDTQYF TGTGCCATAATGGACTCTCCTCCCTCAGATACGCAGTATTTT
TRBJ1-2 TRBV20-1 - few CSAPRIGGNYGYTF TGCAGTGCCCCCAGGATAGGGGGTAACTATGGCTACACCTTC
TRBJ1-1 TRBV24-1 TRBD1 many CAPSPGQGLRVEAFF TGTGCCCCCTCACCGGGACAGGGGCTCCGAGTAGAAGCTTTCTTT
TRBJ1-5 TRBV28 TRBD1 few CASRSGQGLNQPQHF TGTGCCAGCAGATCGGGACAGGGGTTAAATCAGCCCCAGCATTTT
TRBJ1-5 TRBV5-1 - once CASSFRPNDHPQHF TGCGCCAGCAGCTTTAGGCCCAACGATCATCCCCAGCATTTT
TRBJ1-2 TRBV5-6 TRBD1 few CASSLRDRSYGYTF TGTGCCAGCAGTTTGAGGGACAGATCCTATGGCTACACCTTC
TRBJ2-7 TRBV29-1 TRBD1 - CSVGQGAREQYF TGCAGCGTTGGGCAGGGGGCTCGGGAGCAGTACTTC